This T cell receptor (beta chain) was captured in a study of response to subunit inactivated influenza vaccine. Germline CDR1 MNHEY, CDR2 SVGEGT. There are 14 residues in the CDR3. V dropped 7 bases and J dropped 6; count of bases not matched to a gene: 5. From the RT-PCR reads, TCRdb called clonotypes with MiXCR, one entry per CDR3 protein. Among approximately 500,000 distinct CDR3 sequences listed, approximately 22% were seen once. This clonotype was seen a few times. These data were also filed under a second study, of T cells expressing NK-cell markers. That study reports: The cDNA for TCR beta came from 5'RACE template switching with UMIs. Several donors showed these clonotypes also leading the CD3+CD56-NKG2C+ fraction.

The sample here was CD4+ T cells sorted from PBMCs, taken less than 13 days after vaccination. The chain recombines TRBV6-2 or TRBV6-3 with TRBJ1-5; 11 bases match TRBD1. The TCR was taken from a man over 45 who received an inactivated influenza vaccine. The CDR3 DNA is TGTGCCAGCACTGGACAGGGGGCATTTCAGCCCCAGCATTTT. This sequence encodes CASTGQGAFQPQHF.